These T cell receptor beta chains were read from a single sample in a study of graft-versus-host responses after intestinal transplantation. The table came from immunoSEQ multiplex PCR; TCRdb's copy has only in-frame clones and leaves some out. The sample consists of around 37,000 clones, around 83% of them appearing once. The sample was PBMCs, taken about 160 weeks after transplant. The receptors were sampled from a human patient who received an intestinal transplant, so some T cells may come from the graft donor. CDR3s include the opening cysteine and the closing phenylalanine or tryptophan. The D gene is left open where the match is weak. Clone size, where shown, is once, few, many, or a class for clones that have expanded.

size	V	D	J	CDR3	DNA
NA	TRBV6-6	TRBD2	TRBJ2-1	CASSLGLAYNEQFF	TGTGCCAGCAGCCTGGGACTAGCGTACAATGAGCAGTTCTTC
NA	TRBV18	NA	TRBJ1-5	CASSNKQGNQPQHF	TGTGCCAGCTCAAATAAACAGGGCAATCAGCCCCAGCATTTT
NA	TRBV4-1	TRBD2	TRBJ2-5	CASSQALAEGETQYF	TGCGCCAGCAGCCAAGCACTAGCGGAGGGAGAGACCCAGTACTTC
NA	TRBV2	NA	TRBJ1-3	CASRRTPGAGNTIYF	TGTGCCAGCAGAAGGACTCCAGGGGCCGGAAACACCATATATTTT
NA	TRBV4-3	NA	TRBJ2-6	CASSQLRTAGANVLTF	TGCGCCAGCAGCCAGCTAAGGACAGCTGGGGCCAACGTCCTGACTTTC
once	TRBV28	TRBD1	TRBJ1-1	CASRRRDSTQAMNTEAFF	TGTGCCAGCAGACGGCGGGACAGTACTCAGGCGATGAACACTGAAGCTTTCTTT
NA	TRBV5-1	TRBD2	TRBJ2-1	CASSLRLAGASNEQFF	TGCGCCAGCAGCCTCCGACTAGCGGGGGCCTCCAATGAGCAGTTCTTC
NA	TRBV5-8	TRBD2	TRBJ2-1	CASSLASGRNEQFF	TGTGCCAGCAGCTTAGCTAGCGGGAGGAATGAGCAGTTCTTC
few	TRBV10-1	NA	TRBJ1-2	CASSEGSRGSANYGYTF	TGCGCCAGCAGTGAGGGATCCAGGGGTTCAGCTAACTATGGCTACACCTTC
once	TRBV7-9	NA	TRBJ2-3	CASSLVRAAADTQYF	TGTGCCAGCAGCTTAGTTAGGGCCGCGGCAGATACGCAGTATTTT